Shown below are 29 T cell receptor beta chains from a single sample sequenced in a study of blood T cells in healthy people across ages. For the second PCR, which ran for about 7 to 11 cycles, a sample-barcoded 5' primer and a J-beta primer mix were used. TCRdb re-analysed the 5' RACE reads in MiXCR, keeping a single row per CDR3 protein. The sample shows hundreds of thousands of distinct CDR3 sequences, over 40% of them seen only once. Source material: blood. Source of these receptors: an elderly man in good health.

J is TRBJ2-5 and V is TRBV6-2 or TRBV6-3, with 13 bases aligning to TRBD2. CDR3 length: 16 amino acids. Trimming removed 0 bases from V and 2 bases from J; junction bases left unmatched: 0. Germline-derived CDR1 and CDR2 are MNHEY and SVGEGT. CDR3 sequence reads: CASSYSTSGGQETQYF. The CDR3, as DNA: TGTGCCAGCAGTTACTCGACTAGCGGGGGGCAAGAGACCCAGTACTTC.

This clonotype showed up many times. V gene TRBV2 combines with J gene TRBJ2-4; either TRBD1 or TRBD2 may supply D (5 bases each). V was cut by 0 bases and J by 4 bases, with 13 bases left in between. The CDR3 consists of 16 residues. Germline assignment: CDR1 SNHLY and CDR2 FYNNEI. DNA for the CDR3: TGTGCCAGCAGTGAAGCGCTTGCAGGGAGTAAAAACATTCAGTACTTC. The encoded protein is CASSEALAGSKNIQYF.

This clonotype was seen a few times. In nucleotides, the CDR3 is TGTGCCAGCAGCTTGGTAGGTCCCGGAATTTCGACGGAAAAACTGTTTTTT. Residues: CASSLVGPGISTEKLFF. The chain couples TRBV7-8 to TRBJ1-4; D not resolved. The CDR3 has 17 amino acids. The germline V gene has CDR1 SGHVS and CDR2 FQNEAQ. Trimming took off 3 bases at V and 8 bases at J, with 22 bases between the two ends.

The chain uses TRBV20-1 and TRBJ2-7, with TRBD1 matching over 8 bases. This CDR3 has 14 residues. Trimming removed 3 bases from V and 7 bases from J; junction bases left unmatched: 11. Germline V gives CDR1 DFQATT, CDR2 SNEGSKA (reference sequence). CDR3 bases: TGCAGTGCTAGTCCAGGGGGCGCCTACAATGAGCAGTACTTC. Residues: CSASPGGAYNEQYF.

This clonotype was observed a handful of times. This chain connects TRBV2 to TRBJ2-7; D is possibly TRBD1 or TRBD2 (5 bases each). This CDR3 spans 14 amino acids. CDR1 and CDR2 from the germline V gene are SNHLY and FYNNEI. Trimming pared 8 bases from V and 6 bases from J, leaving 20 bases between. The CDR3 loop is CASGEVAGSGEQYF. CDR3 nucleotide sequence: TGTGCCAGCGGAGAGGTGGCAGGGAGTGGCGAGCAGTACTTC.

The chain has TRBV12-5 and TRBJ2-1; possibly TRBD2 for D (5 bases). CDR1 and CDR2 from the germline V gene are LGHNT and FRNRAP. The CDR3 totals 14 residues. The V end was cut by 6 bases, the J end by 5 bases, with 14 bases between. Written as DNA, the CDR3 is TGTGCTAGTGGCCACGGGAACTCTGACAATGAGCAGTTCTTC. As protein: CASGHGNSDNEQFF. Combining the CDR3 with reference TRBV12-5 and TRBJ2-1 gives the whole variable domain DARVTQTPRHKVTEMGQEVTMRCQPILGHNTVFWYRQTMMQGLELLAYFRNRAPLDDSGMPKDRFSAEMPDATLATLKIQPSEPRDSAVYFCASGHGNSDNEQFFGPGTRLTVL.

V and J are TRBV7-2 and TRBJ1-1, with D unclear. Per the germline V gene, CDR1 is SGHTA and CDR2 is FQGNSA. The length of the CDR3 is 17 residues. Trimming removed 1 base at V and 0 bases at J, with 15 bases between. CDR3 DNA sequence: TGTGCCAGCAGCTTAGGAACCGTAGGCCAGGTGAACACTGAAGCTTTCTTT. It specifies CASSLGTVGQVNTEAFF.

V usage is TRBV3-1 and J usage is TRBJ2-4; D is ambiguous. Germline V gene data show CDR1 as LGHDT and CDR2 as YNNKEL (reference sequence). V lost 4 bases and J 7 bases, leaving 14 bases between the germline ends. The CDR3 consists of 14 residues. CDR3 coding DNA: TGTGCCAGCAGCCCCCGGGTGGGTGTCAACATTCAGTACTTC. Translating it yields CASSPRVGVNIQYF.

J is TRBJ2-3 and V is TRBV14; D is undetermined. The CDR3 extends over 17 amino acids. The germline V gene encodes CDR1 SGHDN and CDR2 FVKESK. V lost 0 bases and J 1 base, leaving 14 bases between the germline ends. The CDR3 DNA reads as TGTGCCAGCAGCCAAGATTTGGTAGGGATCCGCACAGATACGCAGTATTTT. Its protein product is CASSQDLVGIRTDTQYF. The full variable domain, rest sourced from reference TRBV14 and TRBJ2-3, is EAGVTQFPSHSVIEKGQTVTLRCDPISGHDNLYWYRRVMGKEIKFLLHFVKESKQDESGMPNNRFLAERTGGTYSTLKVQPAELEDSGVYFCASSQDLVGIRTDTQYFGPGTRLTVL.

This chain uses TRBV7-2 with TRBJ1-5; perhaps TRBD1 as D (5 bases). This CDR3 has 15 amino acids. Trimming took off 3 bases at V and 1 base at J, with 10 bases between the two ends. CDR1 and CDR2 (germline): SGHTA, FQGNSA. CDR3 DNA: TGTGCCAGCAGCTTTGGGGGGACGAGCAATCAGCCCCAGCATTTT. Protein sequence: CASSFGGTSNQPQHF.

In its sample, this clonotype was seen many times. The chain carries TRBV6-2 or TRBV6-3 and TRBJ2-6; unclear D gene. V lost 6 bases, J lost 3 bases, and 6 bases lay in between. From germline, CDR1 is MNHEY and CDR2 SVGEGT. The length of the CDR3 is 13 residues. The CDR3 DNA reads TGTGCCAGCAGCGACGGTGGGGCCAACGTCCTGACTTTC. Amino acid sequence: CASSDGGANVLTF.

As concerns this clonotype: This clone may be a read error of a much larger clone one base away. CDR3 in DNA: TGTGCCAGCAGTATCCGCGGACAGGCGTACAATGAGCAGTTCTTC. Its protein product is CASSIRGQAYNEQFF. The V and J genes are TRBV28 and TRBJ2-1; 7 nucleotides align to TRBD1. Germline V gives CDR1 MDHEN, CDR2 SYDVKM. The CDR3 length is 15 residues. The junction had 8 bases not matched to a gene; V was cut back by 5 bases and J by 4 bases.

J is TRBJ2-3 and V is TRBV6-1; D unresolved. Germline assignment: CDR1 MNHNS and CDR2 SASEGT. The CDR3 has 14 residues. Trimming removed 5 bases at V and 4 bases at J, with 13 bases between. The CDR3 protein is CASSIQAPADTQYF. The CDR3 coding sequence is TGTGCCAGCAGTATTCAGGCCCCGGCAGATACGCAGTATTTT.

This chain links TRBV12-3 or TRBV12-4 with TRBJ2-6; TRBD1 might be the D (6 bases). V was shortened by 0 bases and J by 2 bases, with 14 bases between the two germline ends. The CDR3 runs 18 residues. The CDR3 DNA sequence: TGTGCCAGCAGTTTAGCTCCCCAGGGGTGGGCTGGGGCCAACGTCCTGACTTTC. Protein product: CASSLAPQGWAGANVLTF.

V usage is TRBV4-2 and J usage is TRBJ2-3; maybe TRBD1 (6 bases). Deletions cut 2 bases from V and 4 bases from J, with 19 bases between. Germline V gene data show CDR1 as LGHNA and CDR2 as YNFKEQ. The CDR3 runs to 17 residues. The CDR3 spells CASSQSLNRVNSDTQYF. CDR3 in DNA: TGTGCCAGCAGCCAATCCCTGAACAGGGTTAATTCAGATACGCAGTATTTT.

This rearrangement joins TRBV30 to TRBJ1-5; no reliable D call. Looked up from germline, CDR1 is GTSNPN and CDR2 is SVGIG (reference sequence). Trimming left V 0 bases short and J 3 bases short, with 6 bases between. This CDR3 spans 13 amino acids. CDR3 amino acids: CAWSVRDNQPQHF. Written as DNA, the CDR3 is TGTGCCTGGAGTGTAAGAGACAATCAGCCCCAGCATTTT.

Details on this clonotype: A much larger clone sits a single nucleotide away, making a read error possible. The chain carries TRBV7-2 and TRBJ2-1; no firm D call. From germline, CDR1 is SGHTA and CDR2 FQGNSA. This CDR3 is built from 14 residues. For the CDR3, the DNA is TGTGCCAGCAGCTTAGGGCTAACCTACAATGAGCGGTTCTTC. Its translation: CASSLGLTYNERFF.

This clonotype was observed a single time. The J gene is TRBJ2-7, the V gene TRBV6-6, with 14 bases that match TRBD2. The V gene end was trimmed by 4 bases and the J gene end by 7 bases; junction bases not matched to a gene: 9. Germline loops: CDR1 MNHNY, CDR2 SVGAGI (reference sequence). CDR3 length equals 16 residues. This chain's CDR3 is CASSLGTSGSQNEQYF. The CDR3 DNA reads as TGTGCCAGCAGTTTGGGGACTAGCGGGAGTCAGAATGAGCAGTACTTC.

This clonotype has at least ten counts. This rearrangement joins TRBV5-1 to TRBJ2-3, with TRBD1 matching 10 bases. The J segment lost 3 bases and the V segment lost 4 bases, leaving 2 bases of the junction unmatched. The CDR3 consists of 14 residues. CDR1 is SGHRS, CDR2 YFSETQ, per germline. This CDR3 is CASSRDRGTDTQYF. The CDR3 nucleotides read TGCGCCAGCAGCCGGGACAGGGGAACAGATACGCAGTATTTT.

About this clonotype itself: A much more abundant neighbour one base away suggests this may be a read error. The V call is TRBV7-9, the J call TRBJ2-6; D possibly matches TRBD1 or TRBD2 (5 bases each). This CDR3 contains 17 residues. CDR1 SEHNR and CDR2 FQNEAQ come from the germline V gene (reference sequence). Here the CDR3 reads CASSLGTAGSGANVPTF. The CDR3 nucleotides are TGTGCCAGCAGCTTAGGAACGGCGGGCTCTGGGGCCAACGTCCCGACTTTC.

There are a few counts of this clonotype. The CDR3 DNA sequence: TGCAGTGTAAAAGTTTTGGGGGTTGAGCAGTACTTC. Its translation is CSVKVLGVEQYF. The chain is built from TRBV20-1 and TRBJ2-4; D is perhaps TRBD1 or TRBD2 (5 bases each). Per germline, CDR1 DFQATT and CDR2 SNEGSKA (reference sequence). CDR3 size: 12 residues. V lost 7 bases and J lost 13, with 20 bases in between.

This clonotype was found many times. The rearrangement joins TRBV29-1 to TRBJ2-7; 7 nucleotides agree with TRBD1. The germline V gene encodes CDR1 SQVTM and CDR2 ANQGSEA. The ends lost 7 bases at V and 2 bases at J; junction bases unmatched: 8. There are 13 residues in the CDR3. CDR3 loop: CSAKDRNTYEQYF. CDR3 coding DNA: TGCAGCGCTAAGGACAGGAATACCTACGAGCAGTACTTC.

The chain carries TRBV3-1 and TRBJ2-5; TRBD1 might be the D (5 bases). Germline V CDR1 and CDR2: LGHDT, YNNKEL (reference sequence). CDR3 length: 15 residues. V lost 0 bases and J 3 bases, leaving 11 bases between the germline ends. The CDR3 DNA is TGTGCCAGCAGCCAAGATGGGGCAAAAGAAGAGACCCAGTACTTC. This translates into CASSQDGAKEETQYF.

This clonotype was counted many times. This rearrangement joins TRBV6-2 or TRBV6-3 to TRBJ2-5; 9 positions match TRBD2. The CDR3 is 15 residues long. V lost 4 bases and J lost 1; bases outside the gene matches: 4. Germline V gene sequence: CDR1 MNHEY, CDR2 SVGEGT. CDR3 sequence (DNA): TGTGCCAGCAGTTGGGGTAGCGGGGGCCAAGAGACCCAGTACTTC. It translates to CASSWGSGGQETQYF.

In this sample, this clonotype turned up a few times. The V gene is TRBV4-3, the J gene TRBJ2-2; 8 bases are a match to TRBD2. The germline V gene encodes CDR1 LGHNA and CDR2 YSLEER. Trimming took 4 bases from V and 7 from J; bases not matched to a gene: 8. The CDR3 totals 15 residues. CDR3 sequence reads: CASSPQRGTGGELFF. For the CDR3, the DNA is TGCGCCAGCAGCCCCCAGCGGGGGACGGGCGGGGAGCTGTTTTTT.

This clonotype was detected a few times. Here the CDR3 DNA reads TGCGCCAGCAGCGGTACGGCAGAAGTCTATGGCTACACCTTC. Translated, it gives CASSGTAEVYGYTF. This chain joins TRBV5-1 and TRBJ1-2; D not certain. The germline V and J ends were trimmed by 4 bases and 4 bases, with 14 bases remaining between them. The length of the CDR3 is 14 residues. The germline V gene has CDR1 SGHRS and CDR2 YFSETQ.

The chain links TRBV25-1 to TRBJ2-5; no clear D. V gave up 1 base and J gave up 7 bases, with 4 bases separating them. Germline V gene data show CDR1 as MGHDK and CDR2 as SYGVNS. CDR3 length equals 11 residues. The CDR3 reads CASSESGTQYF. In DNA, the CDR3 is TGTGCCAGCAGTGAATCTGGGACCCAGTACTTC. The full variable domain, in which reference TRBV25-1 and TRBJ2-5 provide the parts outside the CDR3, is EADIYQTPRYLVIGTGKKITLECSQTMGHDKMYWYQQDPGMELHLIHYSYGVNSTEKGDLSSESTVSRIRTEHFPLTLESARPSHTSQYLCASSESGTQYFGPGTRLLVL.

A few counts support this clonotype. The V call is TRBV6-5, the J call TRBJ2-7; 8 bases align to TRBD1. CDR3 size: 15 residues. V was clipped by 7 bases and J by 1 base; unmatched bases: 9. CDR1 and CDR2 from the germline V gene are MNHEY and SVGAGI. CDR3 residues: CASNRADRASYEQYF. The CDR3 coding sequence is TGTGCCAGCAACCGAGCGGACAGGGCGTCCTACGAGCAGTACTTC.

The J gene is TRBJ1-4, the V gene TRBV20-1; 10 bases fit TRBD1. In germline, CDR1 is DFQATT, CDR2 SNEGSKA (reference sequence). V shed 4 bases and J 4 bases; nucleotides not matched to a gene: 9. The CDR3 runs 16 residues. CDR3 loop: CSATRQGASINEKLFF. The CDR3, as DNA: TGCAGTGCTACCCGACAGGGGGCAAGTATTAATGAAAAACTGTTTTTT.